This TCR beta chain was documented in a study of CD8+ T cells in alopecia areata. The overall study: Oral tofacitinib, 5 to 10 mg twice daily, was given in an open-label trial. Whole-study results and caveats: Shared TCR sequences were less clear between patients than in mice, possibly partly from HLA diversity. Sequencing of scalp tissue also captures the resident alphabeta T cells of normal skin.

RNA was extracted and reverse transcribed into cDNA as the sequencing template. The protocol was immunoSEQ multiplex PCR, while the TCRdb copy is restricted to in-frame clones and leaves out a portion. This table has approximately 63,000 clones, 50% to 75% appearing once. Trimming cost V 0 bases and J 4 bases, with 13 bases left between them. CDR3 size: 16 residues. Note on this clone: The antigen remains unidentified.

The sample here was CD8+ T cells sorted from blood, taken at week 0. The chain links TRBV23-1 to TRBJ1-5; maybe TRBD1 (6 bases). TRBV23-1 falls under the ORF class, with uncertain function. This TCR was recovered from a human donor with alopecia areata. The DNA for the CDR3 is TGCGCCAGCAGTCAATCAGGACCCACAGGGAATCAGCCCCAGCATTTT. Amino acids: CASSQSGPTGNQPQHF.